This T cell receptor beta chain stems from a study of Graves' ophthalmopathy and Graves' hyperthyroidism. Overall study context: The collection of peripheral blood took place at initial diagnosis, before any treatment. Study conclusions and caveats: With a specificity of roughly 72% and a sensitivity of 70.59%, the model predicted ophthalmopathy progression. Detected in blood as well were most expanded thyroid clonotypes with frequency above 0.001.

Amplified material comprised TCR beta CDR3 regions derived from RNA transcripts. First-round RT-PCR employed HTBI primers, with a second-round multiplex PCR after it. In TCRdb, the multiplex PCR reads were re-called with MiXCR into one record per CDR3 protein. Among about 400,000 distinct CDR3 sequences listed, approximately 15% were seen once. At least ten counts were recorded for this clonotype. Its antigen is unidentified. Diagnosis relied on clinical symptoms, serum thyroxine, TRAb, thyroid ultrasound and orbital computed tomography. The receptor's source is a woman between 18 and 29 years old with stable Graves' hyperthyroidism. Material for sequencing was peripheral blood.

CDR3 DNA sequence: TGTGCCAGCAGGGACAGGAGCTATTCACCCCTCCACTTT. This gives the protein CASRDRSYSPLHF. The chain couples TRBV6-4 to TRBJ1-6, with 7 bases aligning to TRBD1. Germline V gene sequence: CDR1 MRHNA, CDR2 SNTAGT. V lost 6 bases to trimming and J lost 8 bases; unmatched junction nucleotides: 4. This CDR3 is built from 13 residues.